This passage covers 22 T cell receptor beta chains from one sample sequenced in a study of response to subunit inactivated influenza vaccine listed by TCRdb under 2018. The method was RT-PCR. Sequenced using an Illumina HiSeq 2500. TCRdb reworked the public reads: Q25 trimming with fastp, MiXCR clone assembly, productive beta chains retained. Duplicate CDR3 protein sequences are folded into a single record with the most common DNA and genes. The sample records some 570,000 distinct CDR3 sequences, roughly 10% of which are singletons. 9.5% to 12% of the sample comes from the top ten. These sequences were also reported in another study, on T cells expressing NK-cell markers. As that second study puts it: TCR beta cDNA libraries were prepared using 5'RACE template switching, which introduced a universal primer site and unique molecular identifiers.

The sequences come from PBMCs from blood, collected on the day of vaccination. These receptors came from a man in his fifties who received an inactivated influenza vaccine. Donor details come from another sample of the same person, matched by shared clones.

The chain links TRBV6-2 or TRBV6-3 to TRBJ2-2, with 10 bases identical to TRBD2. The CDR3 runs to 15 residues. Germline assignment: CDR1 MNHEY and CDR2 SVGEGT. With 5 bases clipped from V and 3 bases from J, the junction kept 3 bases outside the gene matches. CDR3 sequence reads: CASSALAGHTGELFF. CDR3 bases: TGTGCCAGCAGTGCACTAGCGGGGCACACCGGGGAGCTGTTTTTT.

This clonotype was seen repeatedly, ten times or more. The gene calls are TRBV2 and TRBJ2-1; 9 nucleotides align to TRBD2. CDR1 and CDR2 from the germline V gene are SNHLY and FYNNEI. This CDR3 has 13 residues. Germline trimming cut 4 bases from V and 7 bases from J; bases unmatched to any gene: 2. The CDR3 DNA reads TGTGCCAGCAGTGGTCTAGCGGGAAATGAGCAGTTCTTC. It codes for CASSGLAGNEQFF.

This clonotype was detected a few times. The gene calls are TRBV9 and TRBJ2-5, with a tentative D call TRBD1 (5 bases). This CDR3 has 15 residues. Per germline, CDR1 SGDLS and CDR2 YYNGEE. V was cut by 3 bases and J by 2 bases, with 14 bases left in between. CDR3 in DNA: TGTGCCAGCAGCGCCGGACATTCGTTTCAAGAGACCCAGTACTTC. This translates into CASSAGHSFQETQYF.

The genes are TRBV29-1 and TRBJ2-3; no definite D call. Germline CDR1 reads SQVTM; CDR2 reads ANQGSEA. Trimming removed 6 bases at V and 4 bases at J, with 8 bases between. The CDR3 runs to 11 residues. CDR3 sequence: CSVRRADTQYF. CDR3 in DNA: TGCAGCGTCCGTAGGGCAGATACGCAGTATTTT.

This clonotype has a count of ten or more. The V call is TRBV20-1, the J call TRBJ2-3; D is undetermined. Deletions cut 1 base from V and 2 bases from J, with 16 bases between. The CDR3 covers 16 residues. The germline V gene encodes CDR1 DFQATT and CDR2 SNEGSKA (reference sequence). The CDR3 DNA follows: TGCAGTGCTAGAGGAGGCCCCACCGGGTCCACAGATACGCAGTATTTT. This gives the protein CSARGGPTGSTDTQYF.

In its sample, this clonotype was seen once. The chain has TRBV5-4 and TRBJ2-6; 12 nucleotides match TRBD1. Germline V lookup: CDR1 SGHNT, CDR2 YYREEE (reference sequence). The J segment lost 1 base and the V segment lost 4 bases, leaving 6 bases of the junction unmatched. CDR3 length: 18 amino acids. CDR3 loop: CASSTGQGAGSGANVLTF. CDR3 sequence (DNA): TGTGCCAGCAGCACGGGACAGGGGGCCGGTTCTGGGGCCAACGTCCTGACTTTC.

The chain combines TRBV7-9 with TRBJ2-5; D might be TRBD1 or TRBD2, each matching 5 bases. Germline lookup yields CDR1 SEHNR and CDR2 FQNEAQ (reference sequence). The germline V and J ends were trimmed by 5 bases and 2 bases, with 18 bases remaining between them. CDR3 length: 16 amino acids. The CDR3: CASSVYLGERQETQYF. The CDR3 coding sequence is TGTGCCAGCAGCGTATACCTGGGGGAGCGGCAAGAGACCCAGTACTTC.

The V and J genes are TRBV5-1 and TRBJ2-6, with D maybe TRBD2 (6 bases). The length of the CDR3 is 18 residues. V gave up 0 bases and J gave up 4 bases, with 17 bases separating them. Germline V gives CDR1 SGHRS, CDR2 YFSETQ. CDR3: CASSLEWAGRRGANVLTF. CDR3 nucleotides: TGCGCCAGCAGCTTGGAGTGGGCAGGGAGGAGAGGGGCCAACGTCCTGACTTTC.

This clonotype came up a few times. The V gene is TRBV6-2 or TRBV6-3, the J gene TRBJ1-1; tentative D call: TRBD1 (5 bases). Trimming cost V 6 bases and J 3 bases, with 17 bases left between them. CDR1 and CDR2 (germline): MNHEY, SVGEGT. There are 15 residues in the CDR3. CDR3 bases: TGTGCCAGCAGCTATTTCAGCCTGGGGCACACTGAAGCTTTCTTT. Encoded protein: CASSYFSLGHTEAFF.

The V and J genes are TRBV20-1 and TRBJ1-4; weak D call: TRBD1 (6 bases). The germline V gene encodes CDR1 DFQATT and CDR2 SNEGSKA (reference sequence). This CDR3 contains 12 residues. Trimming stripped 3 bases from V and 7 bases from J, with 9 bases between. The CDR3 spells CSARGGGEKLFF. The CDR3 DNA sequence: TGCAGTGCTAGGGGGGGCGGTGAAAAACTGTTTTTT.

This clonotype has at least ten counts. The CDR3 region has the DNA TGTGCCAGCCTTAGCGGGAGGGGTTACAATGAGCAGTTCTTC. This sequence encodes CASLSGRGYNEQFF. J is TRBJ2-1 and V is TRBV28, with 11 bases fitting TRBD2. This CDR3 comprises 14 residues. Germline V gene lookup returns CDR1 MDHEN and CDR2 SYDVKM. Trimming removed 8 bases from V and 4 bases from J; junction bases left unmatched: 4.

There are a few counts of this clonotype. The chain couples TRBV2 to TRBJ2-3, with 7 bases aligning to TRBD1. Germline V lookup: CDR1 SNHLY, CDR2 FYNNEI. The V and J ends lost 10 bases and 2 bases, in that order; junction bases with no gene match: 9. The CDR3 is 14 amino acids. CDR3 sequence: CATTPGQNTDTQYF. The CDR3 region has the DNA TGTGCCACCACTCCGGGACAGAACACAGATACGCAGTATTTT.

In its sample, this clonotype was seen many times. The chain recombines TRBV6-2 or TRBV6-3 with TRBJ2-1; 11 bases fit TRBD2. With 0 bases clipped from V and 8 bases from J, the junction kept 9 bases outside the gene matches. This CDR3 is 17 amino acids long. Germline CDR1 and CDR2: MNHEY and SVGEGT. The CDR3, as DNA: TGTGCCAGCAGTTACTCGGTCGAAGGACTAGCGGGCTATGAGCAGTTCTTC. Residues: CASSYSVEGLAGYEQFF.

A word on this clonotype: The junction and the germline gene differ at one end; a read error may be behind it. The rearrangement links TRBV7-7 to TRBJ2-7; TRBD1 aligns across 8 bases. Germline V lookup: CDR1 SSHAT, CDR2 FNYEAQ (reference sequence). CDR3 length: 14 amino acids. Written as DNA, the CDR3 is TGTGCTAGCAGCTTATTCCAGGGGGCCGTCGAGCAGTACTTC. Translation gives CASSLFQGAVEQYF.

This chain joins TRBV7-9 and TRBJ2-5; D is undetermined. Germline loops: CDR1 SEHNR, CDR2 FQNEAQ (reference sequence). This CDR3 is built from 12 residues. V was cut by 7 bases and J by 5 bases, with 11 bases left in between. The CDR3 is CASTLGWETQYF. The DNA for the CDR3 is TGTGCCAGCACCTTGGGTTGGGAGACCCAGTACTTC. Complete variable domain (other parts from reference TRBV7-9 and TRBJ2-5): DTGVSQNPRHKITKRGQNVTFRCDPISEHNRLYWYRQTLGQGPEFLTYFQNEAQLEKSRLLSDRFSAERPKGSFSTLEIQRTEQGDSAMYLCASTLGWETQYFGPGTRLLVL.

The genes are TRBV6-5 and TRBJ1-1; D unclear. The CDR3 is 14 residues long. In germline, CDR1 is MNHEY, CDR2 SVGAGI. V lost 2 bases to trimming and J lost 0 bases, with 7 bases between them. The DNA for the CDR3 is TGTGCCAGCAGTTACCACAGAGTGAACACTGAAGCTTTCTTT. Amino acid sequence: CASSYHRVNTEAFF.

The V gene is TRBV24-1, the J gene TRBJ2-7, with D possibly TRBD1 on 6 matching bases. Deletions cut 4 bases from V and 9 bases from J, with 18 bases between. CDR3 length equals 14 residues. Germline CDR1 reads KGHDR; CDR2 reads SFDVKD. The CDR3 sequence is CATSEPGQTPGQYF. The DNA of the CDR3 is TGTGCCACCAGTGAACCCGGACAGACCCCCGGGCAGTACTTC.

This clonotype was counted a few times. CDR3 sequence reads: CASSQAVGVRVSGANVLTF. In DNA form, the CDR3 reads TGTGCCAGCAGTCAAGCGGTGGGGGTACGGGTCTCTGGGGCCAACGTCCTGACTTTC. The chain carries TRBV27 and TRBJ2-6; tentatively, D is TRBD1 or TRBD2 (5 bases each). This CDR3 spans 19 amino acids. CDR1 MNHEY and CDR2 SMNVEV come from the germline V gene (reference sequence). V gave up 5 bases and J gave up 0 bases, with 20 bases separating them. Full variable domain (rest looked up from reference TRBV27 and TRBJ2-6): EAQVTQNPRYLITVTGKKLTVTCSQNMNHEYMSWYRQDPGLGLRQIYYSMNVEVTDKGDVPEGYKVSRKEKRNFPLILESPSPNQTSLYFCASSQAVGVRVSGANVLTFGAGSRLTVL.

The chain uses TRBV4-3 and TRBJ2-7, with D unclear. V shed 1 base and J shed 2 bases, with 9 bases lying between them. This CDR3 is 14 amino acids long. Germline V gene sequence: CDR1 LGHNA, CDR2 YSLEER. The CDR3 protein is CASSQADGPYEQYF. Here the CDR3 DNA reads TGCGCCAGCAGCCAAGCTGACGGGCCCTACGAGCAGTACTTC.

The CDR3 loop reads CSARDLSGSYDNEQFF. The CDR3 nucleotides read TGCAGTGCTAGAGATTTGAGCGGGAGTTATGATAATGAGCAGTTCTTC. This sequence joins TRBV20-1 and TRBJ2-1; 8 bases align to TRBD2. V lost 0 bases to trimming and J lost 7 bases; unmatched junction nucleotides: 11. The CDR3 consists of 16 residues. Germline CDR1 and CDR2: DFQATT and SNEGSKA (reference sequence).

This clonotype was observed a handful of times. The gene calls are TRBV7-2 and TRBJ2-2, with TRBD2 matching 10 bases. The CDR3 runs to 17 residues. The junction had 10 bases not matched to a gene; V was cut back by 5 bases and J by 4 bases. Germline V gene data show CDR1 as SGHTA and CDR2 as FQGNSA. The CDR3: CASSPRGSGRTTGELFF. The CDR3 coding sequence is TGTGCCAGCAGCCCTCGGGGTAGCGGGAGGACCACCGGGGAGCTGTTTTTT.

The chain recombines TRBV4-3 with TRBJ2-4, with unresolved D. The CDR3 covers 15 residues. The germline gives CDR1 LGHNA, CDR2 YSLEER. Trimming took 0 bases from V and 0 from J, leaving 6 bases between them. The DNA of the CDR3 is TGCGCCAGCAGCCAAGATTGGGGAGCCAAAAACATTCAGTACTTC. This translates into CASSQDWGAKNIQYF.